The 13 T cell receptor beta chains in this list originate from one sample, sequenced in a study of blood T cell repertoires in COVID-19. Repertoires were generated with immunoSEQ multiplex PCR, while TCRdb's copy carries only in-frame clones and drops some. The sample has about 90,000 clones; over 75% are singletons. The source material was peripheral blood. All receptors derive from a human donor in a cohort sampled during active COVID-19.

The V and J genes are TRBV5-4 and TRBJ2-5; D gene unclear. The germline V gene encodes CDR1 SGHNT and CDR2 YYREEE (reference sequence). CDR3 size: 14 residues. V was cut by 3 bases and J by 8 bases, with 17 bases left in between. The CDR3 nucleotides are TGTGCCAGCAGCTCAGACAAGGCCTCCGACACCCAGTACTTC. Translated: CASSSDKASDTQYF.

The chain joins TRBV6-5 to TRBJ2-2; TRBD1 agrees at 9 bases. After removal of 4 bases from V and 6 bases from J, the junction contained 3 bases not matched to a gene. CDR3 length equals 14 residues. Germline values: CDR1 MNHEY, CDR2 SVGAGI. CDR3: CASSFDRGAGELFF. For the CDR3, the DNA is TGTGCCAGCAGTTTCGACAGGGGGGCCGGGGAGCTGTTTTTT.

The V call is TRBV5-8, the J call TRBJ1-2, with 7 bases fitting TRBD1. Germline V gives CDR1 SGHTS, CDR2 YDEGEE. The CDR3 covers 14 residues. Trimming removed 4 bases from V and 2 bases from J; junction bases left unmatched: 5. The CDR3 reads CASSKTDRNYGYTF. DNA of the CDR3: TGTGCCAGCAGCAAAACGGACAGGAACTATGGCTACACCTTC.

The V gene is TRBV7-9, the J gene TRBJ2-7; 9 bases align to TRBD1. Germline V gene sequence: CDR1 SEHNR, CDR2 FQNEAQ (reference sequence). CDR3 size: 18 residues. The V segment lost 4 bases and the J segment 2 bases; nucleotides outside the gene matches: 15. The CDR3 protein is CASSSPPGTGSQTYEQYF. The CDR3 DNA is TGTGCCAGCAGCTCCCCGCCCGGGACAGGGAGCCAAACCTACGAGCAGTACTTC.

This chain joins TRBV28 and TRBJ2-2, with unresolved D. The CDR3 runs 15 residues. The V and J ends lost 10 bases and 0 bases respectively, with 15 bases between them. Germline CDR1 is MDHEN and CDR2 is SYDVKM. CDR3 DNA: TGTGCCACATCGTCGGGTCCACCGAACACCGGGGAGCTGTTTTTT. Translating it yields CATSSGPPNTGELFF.

The genes are TRBV10-3 and TRBJ2-5, with D maybe TRBD2 (5 bases). This CDR3 comprises 12 residues. V was cut by 2 bases and J by 5 bases, with 6 bases left in between. Germline CDR1 is ENHRY and CDR2 is SYGVKD. The CDR3 DNA follows: TGTGCCATCAGTGAGAAGCGGGAGACCCAGTACTTC. The encoded protein is CAISEKRETQYF.

The chain employs TRBV18 and TRBJ2-1, with 16 bases fitting TRBD2. Germline lookup yields CDR1 KGHSH and CDR2 LQKENI. The ends lost 6 bases at V and 5 bases at J; junction bases unmatched: 1. The CDR3 contains 15 residues. Written as DNA, the CDR3 is TGTGCCAGCTCGGGACTAGCGGGGGGGAACAATGAGCAGTTCTTC. Translating gives CASSGLAGGNNEQFF.

This clone was counted a few times. This chain links TRBV12-5 with TRBJ2-1; D remains ambiguous. CDR1 and CDR2 (germline): LGHNT, FRNRAP. The V gene lost 3 bases and the J gene lost 7 bases, with 4 bases spanning the gap. This CDR3 is 11 amino acids long. CDR3 amino acids: CASGLSNEQFF. CDR3 in DNA: TGTGCTAGTGGTTTATCAAATGAGCAGTTCTTC.

This clone was seen a handful of times. This chain links TRBV3-1 (or the pseudogene TRBV3-2) with TRBJ2-7; 9 bases line up with TRBD2. The CDR3 contains 19 residues. V trimming: 1 base; J trimming: 2 bases; junction bases outside the gene matches: 15. The germline gives CDR1 LGHDT, CDR2 YNNKEL (reference sequence). CDR3 sequence: CASSQVPGASGATTYEQYF. In DNA, the CDR3 is TGTGCCAGCAGCCAAGTCCCTGGGGCTAGCGGGGCCACAACCTACGAGCAGTACTTC.

V usage is TRBV28 and J usage is TRBJ1-1; D is possibly TRBD1 (6 bases). The V end lost 4 bases, the J end lost 11 bases, and 11 bases lay between the germline ends. Germline V lookup: CDR1 MDHEN, CDR2 SYDVKM. This CDR3 is built from 11 residues. CDR3 DNA sequence: TGTGCCAGCAGTTCCAGGGGTGACGCTTTCTTT. As protein: CASSSRGDAFF.

V usage is TRBV5-1 and J usage is TRBJ1-4, with D possibly matching TRBD1 (6 bases). Germline V gives CDR1 SGHRS, CDR2 YFSETQ. V gave up 4 bases and J gave up 8 bases, with 21 bases separating them. The CDR3 totals 16 residues. Here the CDR3 reads CASSAQPQGPGEKLFF. The CDR3 bases are TGCGCCAGCAGCGCCCAACCCCAGGGGCCAGGGGAAAAACTGTTTTTT.

The chain is built from TRBV19 and TRBJ2-5; 8 bases agree with TRBD1. J gave up 4 bases and V 6 bases, and 4 bases lay outside the gene matches. This CDR3 spans 13 amino acids. Germline V lookup: CDR1 LNHDA, CDR2 SQIVND (reference sequence). CDR3 sequence reads: CASSLDRGETQYF. In DNA form, the CDR3 reads TGTGCCAGTAGCCTCGACAGGGGAGAGACCCAGTACTTC.

The chain links TRBV7-9 to TRBJ2-1; D possibly corresponds to TRBD2 (5 bases). The CDR3 has 15 amino acids. CDR1 and CDR2 (germline): SEHNR, FQNEAQ (reference sequence). Deletions cut 2 bases from V and 0 bases from J, with 8 bases between. Here the CDR3 DNA reads TGTGCCAGCAGCTTAATGGGGAGCTCCTACAATGAGCAGTTCTTC. As protein: CASSLMGSSYNEQFF.